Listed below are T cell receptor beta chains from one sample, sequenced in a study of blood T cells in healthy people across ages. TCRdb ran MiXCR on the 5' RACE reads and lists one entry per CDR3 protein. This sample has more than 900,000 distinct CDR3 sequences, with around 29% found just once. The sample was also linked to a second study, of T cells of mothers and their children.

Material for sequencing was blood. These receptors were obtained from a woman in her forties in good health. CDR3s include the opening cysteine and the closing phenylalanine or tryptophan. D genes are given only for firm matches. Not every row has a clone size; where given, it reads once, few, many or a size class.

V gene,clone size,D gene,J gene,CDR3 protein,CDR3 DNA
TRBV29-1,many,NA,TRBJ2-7,CSASPRLGREQYF,TGCAGCGCATCTCCAAGACTTGGGAGGGAGCAGTACTTC
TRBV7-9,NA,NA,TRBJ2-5,CASSLASTRTEETQYF,TGTGCCAGCAGCTTAGCTTCAACCCGGACAGAAGAGACCCAGTACTTC
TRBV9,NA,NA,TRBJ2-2,CASSPRGPGTGELFF,TGTGCCAGCAGCCCCCGGGGGCCGGGCACCGGGGAGCTGTTTTTT
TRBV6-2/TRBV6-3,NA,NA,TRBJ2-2,CASSLRGGAAGELFF,TGTGCCAGCAGTTTGCGAGGGGGAGCAGCCGGGGAGCTGTTTTTT
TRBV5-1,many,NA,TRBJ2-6,CASSLDWGLSGANVLTF,TGCGCCAGCAGCTTGGATTGGGGGTTGTCTGGGGCCAACGTCCTGACTTTC
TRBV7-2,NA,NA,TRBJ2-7,CASSLPYEGPYEQYF,TGTGCCAGCAGCTTACCGTATGAGGGCCCCTACGAGCAGTACTTC
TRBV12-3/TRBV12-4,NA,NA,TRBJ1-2,CASSFTAYGYTF,TGTGCCAGCAGTTTTACAGCCTATGGCTACACCTTC
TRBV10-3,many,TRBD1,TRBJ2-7,CAIGPGTGMAYEQYF,TGTGCCATCGGACCCGGGACAGGGATGGCCTACGAGCAGTACTTC
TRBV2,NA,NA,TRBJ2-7,CASSEALRAGRNDEQYF,TGTGCCAGCAGTGAAGCGCTTCGTGCAGGGAGGAATGACGAGCAGTACTTC
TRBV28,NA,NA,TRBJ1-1,CASSLLGDPQNTEAFF,TGTGCCAGCAGTTTATTAGGCGACCCTCAGAACACTGAAGCTTTCTTT
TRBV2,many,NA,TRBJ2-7,CASSEGQQYF,TGTGCCAGCAGTGAGGGACAGCAGTACTTC
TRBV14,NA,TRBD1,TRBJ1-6,CASSRRQGNSPLHF,TGTGCCAGCAGCCGCAGACAGGGTAATTCACCCCTCCACTTT
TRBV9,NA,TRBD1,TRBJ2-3,CASSPDRARSTQYF,TGTGCCAGCAGCCCAGACAGGGCTCGAAGTACGCAGTATTTT
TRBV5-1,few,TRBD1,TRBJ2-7,CASSLEGQMYEQYF,TGCGCCAGCAGCTTGGAGGGACAGATGTACGAGCAGTACTTC
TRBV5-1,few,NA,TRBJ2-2,CASKKSALGEFTGELFF,TGCGCCAGCAAAAAATCCGCCTTAGGGGAATTCACCGGGGAGCTGTTTTTT
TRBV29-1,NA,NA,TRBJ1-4,CSVAQTLNEKLFF,TGCAGCGTTGCGCAGACCCTTAATGAAAAACTGTTTTTT
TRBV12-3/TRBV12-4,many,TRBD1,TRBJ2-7,CASSFGDRGYEQYF,TGTGCCAGCAGTTTCGGGGACAGGGGCTACGAGCAGTACTTC
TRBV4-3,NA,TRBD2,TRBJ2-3,CASSPGLAGGPLTDTQYF,TGCGCCAGCAGCCCCGGACTAGCGGGGGGGCCTCTTACAGATACGCAGTATTTT
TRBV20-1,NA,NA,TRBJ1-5,CSARDGRVDQPQHF,TGCAGTGCTAGGGACGGCAGGGTGGACCAGCCCCAGCATTTT
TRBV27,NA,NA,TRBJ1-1,CATKIGGHTEAFF,TGTGCCACCAAAATTGGGGGACACACTGAAGCTTTCTTT
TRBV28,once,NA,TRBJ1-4,CASSLTHKEEKLFF,TGTGCCAGCAGTTTAACCCACAAGGAGGAAAAACTGTTTTTT
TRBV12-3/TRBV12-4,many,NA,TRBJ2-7,CASSLNFLGGEQYF,TGTGCCAGCAGTTTAAATTTCTTGGGGGGCGAGCAGTACTTC
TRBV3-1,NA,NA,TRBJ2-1,CASSQDPYEQFF,TGTGCCAGCAGCCAAGATCCCTACGAGCAGTTCTTC
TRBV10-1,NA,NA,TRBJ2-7,CASPTGTPLYEQYF,TGCGCCAGCCCAACCGGGACGCCCCTCTACGAGCAGTACTTC
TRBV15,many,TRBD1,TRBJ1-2,CATSRGQGGYTF,TGTGCCACCAGCAGAGGACAGGGAGGCTACACCTTC
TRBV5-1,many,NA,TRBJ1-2,CASSFDPSTGYGYTF,TGCGCCAGCAGCTTCGACCCCAGTACAGGGTATGGCTACACCTTC
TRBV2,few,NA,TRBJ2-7,CASSESEPRFYEQYF,TGTGCCAGCAGTGAATCGGAGCCACGATTCTACGAGCAGTACTTC
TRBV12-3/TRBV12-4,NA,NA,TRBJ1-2,CASRPGVGGYTF,TGTGCCAGCAGACCTGGGGTCGGGGGCTACACCTTC
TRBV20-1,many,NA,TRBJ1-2,CSASPTAAYGYTF,TGCAGTGCTAGTCCGACAGCCGCTTATGGCTACACCTTC
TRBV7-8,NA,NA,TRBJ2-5,CASSVGEEETQYF,TGTGCCAGCAGTGTAGGGGAAGAGGAGACCCAGTACTTC
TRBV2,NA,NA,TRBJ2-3,CARFRVGADTQYF,TGTGCCAGGTTTAGGGTGGGGGCAGATACGCAGTATTTT
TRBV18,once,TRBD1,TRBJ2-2,CASSPGTGETGELFF,TGTGCCAGCTCACCCGGGACAGGGGAAACCGGGGAGCTGTTTTTT
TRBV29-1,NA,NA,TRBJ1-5,CSARDKNQPQHF,TGCAGCGCCCGGGACAAAAATCAGCCCCAGCATTTT
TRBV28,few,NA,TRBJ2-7,CASSLRAGLPYEQYF,TGTGCCAGCAGTTTACGGGCAGGATTACCCTACGAGCAGTACTTC
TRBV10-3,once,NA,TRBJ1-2,CAISEPKTARINYGYTF,TGTGCCATCAGTGAGCCGAAGACGGCCAGGATAAACTATGGCTACACCTTC
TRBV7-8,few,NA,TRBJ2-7,CASGTLRGPYEQYF,TGTGCCAGCGGCACCTTAAGGGGTCCCTACGAGCAGTACTTC
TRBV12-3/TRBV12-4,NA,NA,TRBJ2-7,CASTPTGYYEQYF,TGTGCCAGCACTCCCACGGGTTACTACGAGCAGTACTTC
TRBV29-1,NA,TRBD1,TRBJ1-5,CSVVGQANQPQHF,TGCAGCGTTGTGGGACAGGCCAATCAGCCCCAGCATTTT
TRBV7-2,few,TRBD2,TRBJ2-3,CVSRPRGTSVNTQYF,TGTGTCAGCAGACCCCGTGGGACTAGCGTGAATACGCAGTATTTT
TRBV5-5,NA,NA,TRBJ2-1,CASSLAVRGEEQFF,TGTGCCAGCAGCTTGGCCGTCAGGGGAGAAGAGCAGTTCTTC
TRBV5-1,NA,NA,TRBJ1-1,CASGTSNTEAFF,TGCGCCAGCGGGACATCTAACACTGAAGCTTTCTTT
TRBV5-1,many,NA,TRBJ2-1,CASSLQSRGARDEQFF,TGCGCCAGCAGCTTGCAGAGCCGGGGGGCTCGGGATGAGCAGTTCTTC
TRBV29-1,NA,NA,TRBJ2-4,CSVTGSRDIQYF,TGCAGCGTTACAGGGAGTAGGGACATTCAGTACTTC
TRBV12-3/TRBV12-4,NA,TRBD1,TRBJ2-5,CASTADRVRSQETQYF,TGTGCCAGCACCGCGGACAGGGTTCGATCCCAAGAGACCCAGTACTTC